One and the same sample provided the 5 T cell receptor beta chains below, sequenced in a study of neurological immune-mediated disorders. TCRdb re-derived calls from the 5' RACE reads in MiXCR, one entry per CDR3 protein. The sample shows about 50,000 distinct CDR3 sequences, approximately 3.5% of them seen only once. The material sequenced was PBMCs. These receptors all come from a man aged 35 to 55 with multiple sclerosis.

This clonotype has at least ten counts. One junction end does not reproduce the germline sequence, and a read error may be involved. The V call is TRBV2, the J call TRBJ1-6, with D unclear. The CDR3 loop spans 12 amino acids. The germline gives CDR1 SNHLY, CDR2 FYNNEI. CDR3 bases: TGTGCCCGACGGTCTCGACTCTCACCCCTCAACTTT. It encodes CARRSRLSPLNF.

In its sample, this clonotype was seen many times. This chain links TRBV7-9 with TRBJ1-1, with TRBD1 identical over 10 bases. J lost 3 bases, V lost 2 bases, and 6 bases had no gene match. This CDR3 comprises 16 residues. Looked up from germline, CDR1 is SEHNR and CDR2 is FQNEAQ (reference sequence). The CDR3 bases are TGTGCCAGCAGCTTACTCGGGACAGGGGAGGACACTGAAGCTTTCTTT. This codes for CASSLLGTGEDTEAFF.

This clonotype came up many times. The V gene is TRBV10-2, the J gene TRBJ2-5, with D maybe TRBD2 (6 bases). CDR1 is WSHSY and CDR2 is SAAADI in the germline V gene. This CDR3 is built from 13 residues. V lost 8 bases, J lost 7 bases, and 17 bases lay in between. The CDR3 bases are TGCGCCAGCGCCTCAGGAGGGACGGGGACCCAGTACTTC. It is translated as CASASGGTGTQYF.

This clonotype was seen repeatedly, ten times or more. One end of the junction is discordant with germline, which a read error may explain. The CDR3 sequence: CSARGTDNSPLNF. The CDR3 DNA is TGCAGTGCTAGAGGGACAGATAATTCACCCCTCAACTTT. The chain carries TRBV20-1 and TRBJ1-6; tentative D call: TRBD1 (6 bases). This CDR3 has 13 residues. Germline CDR1 DFQATT, CDR2 SNEGSKA (reference sequence).

This clonotype was recorded at least ten times. The chain carries TRBV7-2 and TRBJ2-3; perhaps TRBD2 as D (6 bases). Germline-derived CDR1 and CDR2 are SGHTA and FQGNSA. Trimming pared 1 base from V and 3 bases from J, leaving 11 bases between. The CDR3 length is 15 residues. CDR3: CASSLVGAGTDTQYF. CDR3 sequence (DNA): TGTGCCAGCAGCTTAGTTGGGGCGGGGACAGATACGCAGTATTTT. Looking up the rest from reference TRBV7-2 and TRBJ2-3 gives the full variable domain: GAGVSQSPSNKVTEKGKDVELRCDPISGHTALYWYRQSLGQGLEFLIYFQGNSAPDKSGLPSDRFSAERTGGSVSTLTIQRTQQEDSAVYLCASSLVGAGTDTQYFGPGTRLTVL.